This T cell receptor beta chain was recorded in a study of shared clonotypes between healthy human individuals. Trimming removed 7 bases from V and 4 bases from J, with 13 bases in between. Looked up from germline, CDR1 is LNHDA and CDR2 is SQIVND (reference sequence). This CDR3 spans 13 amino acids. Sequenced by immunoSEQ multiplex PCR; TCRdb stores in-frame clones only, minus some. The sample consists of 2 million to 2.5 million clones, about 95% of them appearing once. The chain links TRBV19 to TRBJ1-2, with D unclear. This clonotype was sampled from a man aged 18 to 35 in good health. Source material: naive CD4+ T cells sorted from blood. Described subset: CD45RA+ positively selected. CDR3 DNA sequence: TGTGCCAGTACCCCCACGGACTCCTATGGCTACACCTTC. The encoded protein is CASTPTDSYGYTF.